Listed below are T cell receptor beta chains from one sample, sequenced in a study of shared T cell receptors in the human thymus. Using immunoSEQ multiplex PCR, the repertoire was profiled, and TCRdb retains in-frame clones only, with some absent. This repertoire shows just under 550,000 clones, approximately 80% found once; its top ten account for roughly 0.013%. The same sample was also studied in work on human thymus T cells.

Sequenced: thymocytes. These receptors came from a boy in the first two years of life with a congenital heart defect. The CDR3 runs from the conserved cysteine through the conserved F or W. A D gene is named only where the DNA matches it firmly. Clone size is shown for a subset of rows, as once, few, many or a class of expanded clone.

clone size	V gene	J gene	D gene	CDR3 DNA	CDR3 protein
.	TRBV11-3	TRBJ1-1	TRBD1	TGTGCCAGCAGCCGCCCCCCAGGGGGCGAGGAAACTGAAGCTTTCTTT	CASSRPPGGEETEAFF
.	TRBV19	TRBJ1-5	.	TGTGCCAGTACCCATACGGGGTTCCCCAATCAGCCCCAGCATTTT	CASTHTGFPNQPQHF
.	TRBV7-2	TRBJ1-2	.	TGTGCCAGCAGCTTAGGGGGGGATTCTGGCTACACCTTC	CASSLGGDSGYTF
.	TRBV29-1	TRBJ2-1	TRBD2	TGCAGCGTTGACCCTGTGGGGGAGGGCCTCTACAATGAGCAGTTCTTC	CSVDPVGEGLYNEQFF
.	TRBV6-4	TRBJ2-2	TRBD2	TGTGCCAGCAGTGAACTAGCGGGGTTCGCGAACACCGGGGAGCTGTTTTTT	CASSELAGFANTGELFF
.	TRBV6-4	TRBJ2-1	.	TGTGCCAGCAGTATCTTGGGGGATAGCGGCTACAATGAGCAGTTCTTC	CASSILGDSGYNEQFF
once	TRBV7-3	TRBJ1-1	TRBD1	TGTGCCAGCTCAACATCTCCGGGACAGACGGACACTGAAGCTTTCTTT	CASSTSPGQTDTEAFF
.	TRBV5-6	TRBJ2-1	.	TGTGCCAGCAGCTCGCGTACACTAGGTGCCCTACGCAATGAGCAGTTCTTC	CASSSRTLGALRNEQFF
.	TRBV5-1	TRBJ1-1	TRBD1	TGCGCCAGCAGCCCAAGGACAGGGATGAGGCCTGAAGCTTTCTTT	CASSPRTGMRPEAFF
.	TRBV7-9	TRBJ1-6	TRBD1	TGTGCCAGCAGCCAGGGGGGTTATGACCCCGGTAATTCACCCCTCCACTTT	CASSQGGYDPGNSPLHF
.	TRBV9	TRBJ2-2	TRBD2	TGTGCCAGCAGCGTAGGGGCCAGCGGGGGCACCGGGGAGCTGTTTTTT	CASSVGASGGTGELFF
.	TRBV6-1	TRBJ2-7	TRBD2	TGTGCCAGCACCCATAGCGGGCTACCCTACGAGCAGTACTTC	CASTHSGLPYEQYF
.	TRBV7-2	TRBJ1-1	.	TGTGCCAGCAGCTTACGGTGGGGAGGGGCTTTCTTT	CASSLRWGGAFF
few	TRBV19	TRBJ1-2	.	TGTGCCAGTAGTACTCCGGGGGGGGCAGGAGGCTACACCTTC	CASSTPGGAGGYTF
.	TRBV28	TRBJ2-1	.	TGTGCCAGCAGTTGCCGGTGGAAGGGCGGGGTGAATGAGCAGTTCTTC	CASSCRWKGGVNEQFF
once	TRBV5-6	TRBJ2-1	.	TGTGCCAGCAGCCGCCGGGGTGGGGGCCCCTACAATGAGCAGTTCTTC	CASSRRGGGPYNEQFF
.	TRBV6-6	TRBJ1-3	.	TGTGCCAGCAGCCCCCCGCGGGTCTCTGGAAACACCATATATTTT	CASSPPRVSGNTIYF
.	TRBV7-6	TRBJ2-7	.	TGTGCCAGCAGCTTAGGCCCTGGCATCTGGGACTTAGCTTACGAGCAGTACTTC	CASSLGPGIWDLAYEQYF
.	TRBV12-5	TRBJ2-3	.	TGTGCTAGTGGTACACGTGAGGTCGCAGATACGCAGTATTTT	CASGTREVADTQYF
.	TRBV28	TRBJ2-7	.	TGTGCCAGCAGTTCCGCGGGGTACGAGCAGTACTTC	CASSSAGYEQYF
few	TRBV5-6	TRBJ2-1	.	TGTGCCAGCAGCTCCGGGTCGGAGAATGAGCAGTTCTTC	CASSSGSENEQFF
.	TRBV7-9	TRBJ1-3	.	TGTGCCAGCAGCTTAATCGGGATAGGTGGAAACACCATATATTTT	CASSLIGIGGNTIYF
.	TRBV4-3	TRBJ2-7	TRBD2	TGCGCCAGCAGCCAGGAACTAGCGGGTTTCTCCTACGAGCAGTACTTC	CASSQELAGFSYEQYF
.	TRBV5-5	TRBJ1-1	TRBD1	TGTGCCAGCAGCGTCCAGGGGGCGCGAGGCACTGAAGCTTTCTTT	CASSVQGARGTEAFF
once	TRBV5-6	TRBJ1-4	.	TGTGCCAGCAGCTTGTTAGGGGTGACTAATGAAAAACTGTTTTTT	CASSLLGVTNEKLFF
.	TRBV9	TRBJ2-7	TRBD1	TGTGCCAGCAGCGTTGGGACAGGGCAGGACGAGCAGTACTTC	CASSVGTGQDEQYF
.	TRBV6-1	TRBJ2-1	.	TGTGCCAGCAGTTCACGGGAGTGGGCCCACAATGAGCAGTTCTTC	CASSSREWAHNEQFF
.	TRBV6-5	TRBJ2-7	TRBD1	TGTGCCAGCAGTTATCTTCCGGGACAGGCGCTCTACGAGCAGTACTTC	CASSYLPGQALYEQYF
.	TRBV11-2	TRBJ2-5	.	TGTGCCAGCAGCTTAAACAGACAAGAGACCCAGTACTTC	CASSLNRQETQYF
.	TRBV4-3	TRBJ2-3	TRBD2	TGCGCCAGCAGCCAAAAGACTAGCGGGAGAATGGGCACGCAGTATTTT	CASSQKTSGRMGTQYF
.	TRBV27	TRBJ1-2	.	TGTGCCAGCAGTTTATCGGGGGGGGCGCGGGGCTACACCTTC	CASSLSGGARGYTF
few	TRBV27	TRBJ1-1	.	TGTGCCAGCAGTTGTACTATGAACACTGAAGCTTTCTTT	CASSCTMNTEAFF
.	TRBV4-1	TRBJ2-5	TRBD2	TGCGCCAGCAGCCAAGATTTCGGGGGGCAAGAGACCCAGTACTTC	CASSQDFGGQETQYF
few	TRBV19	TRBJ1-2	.	TGTGCCAGTAGTATGGGGGGGTCGGGCTATGGCTACACCTTC	CASSMGGSGYGYTF
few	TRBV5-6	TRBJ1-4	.	TGTGCCAGCAGCCGAGAAGGGCCGGGGGAAAAACTGTTTTTT	CASSREGPGEKLFF
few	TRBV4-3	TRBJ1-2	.	TGCGCCAGCAGCCAAGATTGGGGGGACGGCGGCCGCTACACCTTC	CASSQDWGDGGRYTF
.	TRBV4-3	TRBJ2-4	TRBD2	TGCGCCAGCAGCCAAGTACGGGGGGGTGGGAACGCCAAAAACATTCAGTACTTC	CASSQVRGGGNAKNIQYF
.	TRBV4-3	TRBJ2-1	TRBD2	TGCGCCAGCAGCCATGCCTACAATGGGACTAGCGGGAGCTCCTACAATGAGCAGTTCTTC	CASSHAYNGTSGSSYNEQFF
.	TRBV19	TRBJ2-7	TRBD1	TGTGCCAGTAGTAACGGGACAGGGCCCGAGCAGTACTTC	CASSNGTGPEQYF
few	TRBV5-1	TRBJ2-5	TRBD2	TGCGCCAGCAGCTTAGGGTTGTGGGAGGGCCAAGAGACCCAGTACTTC	CASSLGLWEGQETQYF
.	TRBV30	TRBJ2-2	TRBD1	TGTGCCTGGACCAGGGACAGGGTGGCCGGGGAGCTGTTTTTT	CAWTRDRVAGELFF
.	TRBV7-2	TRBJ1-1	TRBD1	TGTGCCAGCAGCGAATCACAGGGGAGGAACACTGAAGCTTTCTTT	CASSESQGRNTEAFF
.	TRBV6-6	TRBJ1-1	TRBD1	TGTGCCAGCAGTAAACAGGGGGCTCACACTGAAGCTTTCTTT	CASSKQGAHTEAFF
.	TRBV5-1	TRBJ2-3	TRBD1	TGCGCCAGCAGCGGGGGACAGTCAGATACGCAGTATTTT	CASSGGQSDTQYF
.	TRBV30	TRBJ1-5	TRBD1	TGTGCCTGGAGTCGTCCAGGGACAGCACGCAATCAGCCCCAGCATTTT	CAWSRPGTARNQPQHF
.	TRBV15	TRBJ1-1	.	TGTGCCACCAGAAACCCCAGGGGTGGCACTGAAGCTTTCTTT	CATRNPRGGTEAFF
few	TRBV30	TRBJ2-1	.	TGTGCCTGGAGTGTATGGGGGGGCCGGCCCACCCATACCTTCAATGAGCAGTTCTTC	CAWSVWGGRPTHTFNEQFF
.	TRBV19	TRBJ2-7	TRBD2	TGTGCCAGTAGAATGACTAGCGGGTCCTCCTACGAGCAGTACTTC	CASRMTSGSSYEQYF
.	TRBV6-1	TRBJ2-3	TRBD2	TGTGCCAGCAGAAACGGGAGGGCCCCCACAGATACGCAGTATTTT	CASRNGRAPTDTQYF
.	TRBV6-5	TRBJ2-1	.	TGTGCCAGCAACTCACGGGAGCCTCACGATGAGCAGTTCTTC	CASNSREPHDEQFF
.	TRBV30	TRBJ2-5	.	TGTGCCTGGAGTGTACGGTTGGAGGGTAAGGAGACCCAGTACTTC	CAWSVRLEGKETQYF
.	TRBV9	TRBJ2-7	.	TGTGCCAGCAGCCGGACAGCTAGCTACGAGCAGTACTTC	CASSRTASYEQYF
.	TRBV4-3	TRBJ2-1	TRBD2	TGCGCCAGCAGCCCCAAGGTGCTAGCGGGAGAGGGGCACTCCTACAATGAGCAGTTCTTC	CASSPKVLAGEGHSYNEQFF
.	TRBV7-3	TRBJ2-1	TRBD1	TGTGCCACCTCCCGGGAACAGGGGAGCTCCTACAATGAGCAGTTCTTC	CATSREQGSSYNEQFF
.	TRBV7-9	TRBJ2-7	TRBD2	TGTGCCAGCAGCTGTGGGACTAGCGGGAGTTTATCCTACGAGCAGTACTTC	CASSCGTSGSLSYEQYF